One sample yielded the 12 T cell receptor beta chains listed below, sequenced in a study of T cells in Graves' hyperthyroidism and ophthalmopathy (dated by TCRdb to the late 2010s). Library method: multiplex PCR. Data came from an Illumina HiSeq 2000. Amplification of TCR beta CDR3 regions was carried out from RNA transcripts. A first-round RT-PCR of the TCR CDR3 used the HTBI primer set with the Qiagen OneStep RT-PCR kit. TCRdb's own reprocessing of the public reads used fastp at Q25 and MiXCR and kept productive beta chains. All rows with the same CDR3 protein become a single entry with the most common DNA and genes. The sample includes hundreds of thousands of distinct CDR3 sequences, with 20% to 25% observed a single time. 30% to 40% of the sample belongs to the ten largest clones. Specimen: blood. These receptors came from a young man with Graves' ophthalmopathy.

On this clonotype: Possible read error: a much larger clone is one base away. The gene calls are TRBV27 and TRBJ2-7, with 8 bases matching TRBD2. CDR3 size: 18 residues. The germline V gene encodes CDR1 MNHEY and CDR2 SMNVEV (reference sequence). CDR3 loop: CASSLSPSKERGTYEQCF. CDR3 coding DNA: TGTGCCAGCAGTCTAAGCCCCAGTAAAGAGCGGGGGACCTACGAGCAGTGCTTC.

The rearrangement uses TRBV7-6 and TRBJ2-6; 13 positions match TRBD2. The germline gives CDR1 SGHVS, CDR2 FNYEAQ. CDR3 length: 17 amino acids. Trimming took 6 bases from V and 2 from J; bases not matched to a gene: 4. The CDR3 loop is CASRTGLAGPGANVLTF. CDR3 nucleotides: TGTGCCAGCAGAACGGGACTAGCGGGACCTGGGGCCAACGTCCTGACTTTC.

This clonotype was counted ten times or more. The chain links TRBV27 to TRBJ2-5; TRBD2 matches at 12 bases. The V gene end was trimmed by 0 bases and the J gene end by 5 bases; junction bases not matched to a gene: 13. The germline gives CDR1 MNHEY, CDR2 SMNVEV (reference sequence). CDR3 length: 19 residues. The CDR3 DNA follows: TGTGCCAGCAGTTTATCAGGGGACCCTAGCGGGAGGGCCGGTGAGACCCAGTACTTC. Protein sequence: CASSLSGDPSGRAGETQYF.

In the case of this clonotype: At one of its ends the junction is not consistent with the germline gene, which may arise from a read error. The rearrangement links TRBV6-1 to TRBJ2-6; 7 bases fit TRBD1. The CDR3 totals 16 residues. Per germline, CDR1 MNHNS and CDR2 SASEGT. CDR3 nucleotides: TGTGCCAGCAGTAGTTGGGACAGCTCTGGGGCCAACATCCTGACTTTC. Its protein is CASSSWDSSGANILTF.

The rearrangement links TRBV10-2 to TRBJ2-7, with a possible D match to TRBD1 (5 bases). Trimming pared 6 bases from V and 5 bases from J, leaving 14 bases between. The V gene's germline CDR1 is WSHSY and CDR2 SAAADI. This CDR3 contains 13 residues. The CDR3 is CASSEYRIDEQYF. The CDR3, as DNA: TGCGCCAGCAGCGAATACAGGATTGACGAGCAGTACTTC.

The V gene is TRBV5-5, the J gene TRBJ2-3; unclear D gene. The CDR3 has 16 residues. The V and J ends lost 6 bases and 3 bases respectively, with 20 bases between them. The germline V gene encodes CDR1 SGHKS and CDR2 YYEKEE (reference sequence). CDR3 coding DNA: TGTGCCAGCACCGCAAACCCCGTGGGTTGGACAGATACGCAGTATTTT. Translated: CASTANPVGWTDTQYF.

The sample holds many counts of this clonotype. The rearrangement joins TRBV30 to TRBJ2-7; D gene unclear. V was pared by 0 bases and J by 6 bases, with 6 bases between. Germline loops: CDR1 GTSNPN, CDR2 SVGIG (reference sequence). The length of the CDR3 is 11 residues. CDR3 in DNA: TGTGCCTGGAGTGTAGGTTCCGAGCAGTACTTC. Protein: CAWSVGSEQYF.

The CDR3 reads CASSLSMGRVGSYEQYF. DNA of the CDR3: TGTGCCAGCAGTTTATCGATGGGCAGGGTGGGGTCCTACGAGCAGTACTTC. The genes are TRBV27 and TRBJ2-7, with D perhaps TRBD1 (5 bases). Per germline, CDR1 MNHEY and CDR2 SMNVEV (reference sequence). V was trimmed by 0 bases and J by 1 base, leaving 16 bases between them. This CDR3 contains 17 residues.

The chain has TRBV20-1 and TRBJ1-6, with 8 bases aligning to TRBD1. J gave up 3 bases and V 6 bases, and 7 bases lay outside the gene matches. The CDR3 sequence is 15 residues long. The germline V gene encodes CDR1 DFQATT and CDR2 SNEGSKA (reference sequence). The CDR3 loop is CSAPADRGYNSPLHF. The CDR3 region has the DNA TGCAGTGCCCCGGCTGACAGGGGCTATAATTCACCCCTCCACTTT.

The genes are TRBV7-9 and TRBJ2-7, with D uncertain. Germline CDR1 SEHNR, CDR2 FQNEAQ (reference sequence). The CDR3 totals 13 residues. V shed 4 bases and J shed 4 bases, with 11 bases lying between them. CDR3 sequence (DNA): TGTGCCAGCAGCTACCTGGCCCTGTACGAGCAGTACTTC. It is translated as CASSYLALYEQYF. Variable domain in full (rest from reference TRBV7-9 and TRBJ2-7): DTGVSQNPRHKITKRGQNVTFRCDPISEHNRLYWYRQTLGQGPEFLTYFQNEAQLEKSRLLSDRFSAERPKGSFSTLEIQRTEQGDSAMYLCASSYLALYEQYFGPGTRLTVT.

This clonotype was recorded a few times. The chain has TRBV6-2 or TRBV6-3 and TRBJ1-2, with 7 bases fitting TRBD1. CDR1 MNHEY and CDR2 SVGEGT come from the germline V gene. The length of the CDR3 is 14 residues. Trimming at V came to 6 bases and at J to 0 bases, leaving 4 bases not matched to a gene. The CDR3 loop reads CASRSGGSNYGYTF. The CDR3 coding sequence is TGTGCCAGCAGATCAGGGGGTTCTAACTATGGCTACACCTTC.

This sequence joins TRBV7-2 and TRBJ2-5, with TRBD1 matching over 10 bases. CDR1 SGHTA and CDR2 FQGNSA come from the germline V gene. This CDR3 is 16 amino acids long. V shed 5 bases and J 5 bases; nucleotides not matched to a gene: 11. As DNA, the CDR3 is TGTGCCAGCAGCACCGACAGGGGGCTTAGGGTTGAGACCCAGTACTTC. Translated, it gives CASSTDRGLRVETQYF.